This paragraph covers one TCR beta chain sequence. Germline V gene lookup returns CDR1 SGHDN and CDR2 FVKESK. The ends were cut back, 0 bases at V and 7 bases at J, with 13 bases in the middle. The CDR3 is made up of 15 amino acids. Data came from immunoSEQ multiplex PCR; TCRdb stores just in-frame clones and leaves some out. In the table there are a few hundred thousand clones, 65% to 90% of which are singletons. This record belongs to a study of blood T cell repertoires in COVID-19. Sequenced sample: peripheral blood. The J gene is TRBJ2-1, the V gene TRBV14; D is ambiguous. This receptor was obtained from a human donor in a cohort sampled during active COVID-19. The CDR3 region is CASSQDLASLNEQFF. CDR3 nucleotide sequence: TGTGCCAGCAGCCAAGATCTGGCTAGTTTAAATGAGCAGTTCTTC.